This T cell receptor (beta chain) was recorded in a study of blood T cells in healthy people across ages (dated by TCRdb to the mid-2010s). Regarding the complete study: In model experiments, template switching captured about one uniquely barcoded TCR beta cDNA molecule for every two T cells. The study measured age-related changes in TCR beta repertoire diversity using deep sequencing normalized with unique cDNA molecular identifiers. Two additional independent replicas of 1 million unique cDNA reads from the same blood draw were analyzed for two donors (one aged 18 to 29 and one aged 80 or older). To avoid experimental bias, donors of different ages were distributed randomly across sequencing lanes. Four age groups were formed from the donors: young (average approximately 15 years), middle-aged (approximately 40), aged (62) and long-lived (approximately 80). The study at large found these results: Compared with the aged group, the long-lived group had more naive CD4+ T cells, fewer expanded clones and increased TCR diversity, a pattern suggesting age selection. A strong correlation was found between observed TCR beta diversity and the percentage of naive T cells measured by flow cytometry. Observed TCR beta diversity per million T cells fell roughly linearly with age, and a significant reduction was already apparent by age approximately 40. Bulk unsorted PBMC profiling prevented conclusive comparison of naive and antigen-experienced compartments. Estimates of total diversity from one million sequenced T cells were regarded as lower bounds and underestimates. Because donor CMV infection status was unknown, age-related changes in expanded clonotypes were potentially confounded.

The cysteine opens and the phenylalanine closes a CDR3 of 16 amino acids. Solely the CDR3 DNA is kept, with 48 bases framed from the first base. CDR1 and CDR2, looked up from the germline V gene (reference sequence), are LNHNV and YYDKDF. Points on this clonotype: What this receptor recognizes is not known. Within one base of it there is no much larger clone, and no base qualities were kept.

The donors were under 40 Caucasian individuals from Russia, aged roughly 6 to 100 years, who were systemically healthy. Each donor gave around 9 milliliters of peripheral blood, collected into EDTA-treated Vacutainer tubes. Ficoll-Paque density-gradient centrifugation was used to isolate PBMCs, with at least 7 million per sample. Total RNA, at least 6 micrograms per sample, was extracted from PBMCs with Trizol reagent. The percentages of naive CD45RAhigh/CD27high T cells were determined by flow cytometry on a PBMC aliquot from every donor. To prepare the library, 5' RACE was applied. TCRdb records Illumina HiSeq 2500 as the sequencer. A second PCR of roughly 6 to 11 cycles was performed with a sample-barcoded 5' primer and a J-beta primer mix. A unique molecular identifier was introduced onto each TCR beta cDNA molecule by a template-switch 5' adaptor carrying 12 random nucleotides. Each sample yielded at least 3 million CDR3-containing paired-end reads. First-strand cDNA was synthesized from all RNA with the Mint cDNA synthesis kit, primed by a TRBC-specific oligonucleotide. After uracil-DNA glycosylase treatment, a first 18-cycle PCR used universal primers M1SS and BC2_uni_R on all cDNA. The authors processed their data as follows. Normalization of each sample was performed by random selection of 1 million high-quality reads, each carrying a distinct molecular identifier. Reads with shared molecular identifiers were discarded instead of being binned into consensus sequences. MiTCR, run with a Q25 quality threshold and the strictest error-elimination algorithm, handled CDR3 identification, clonotype clustering and error correction. A nonparametric unseen species model with Euler transformation was used to estimate a lower bound on total TCR beta diversity. TCRdb handled the public reads itself, with Q25 trimming in fastp and clone calling in MiXCR, and kept productive beta chains. Under each unique CDR3 protein, matching rows form one entry showing the most common genes and DNA. These V and J calls originate from TCRdb's pipeline instead of the authors' own analysis. The sample records over 1,200,000 distinct CDR3 sequences, almost 60% of which are singletons. The leading ten clones occupy 5.5% to 8% of the sample.

This receptor was identified in a man younger than 30 in good health. Sequenced material: blood. The V and J segments used are TRBV15 and TRBJ2-7; TRBD1 fits 7 bases in the junction. The J call may be in error: the DNA end matches TRBJ2-5 better. The CDR3 has the sequence CATSRTGTASFETQYF. At the DNA level, the sequence is TGTGCCACCAGCAGAACGGGGACAGCTTCATTTGAGACCCAGTACTTC.